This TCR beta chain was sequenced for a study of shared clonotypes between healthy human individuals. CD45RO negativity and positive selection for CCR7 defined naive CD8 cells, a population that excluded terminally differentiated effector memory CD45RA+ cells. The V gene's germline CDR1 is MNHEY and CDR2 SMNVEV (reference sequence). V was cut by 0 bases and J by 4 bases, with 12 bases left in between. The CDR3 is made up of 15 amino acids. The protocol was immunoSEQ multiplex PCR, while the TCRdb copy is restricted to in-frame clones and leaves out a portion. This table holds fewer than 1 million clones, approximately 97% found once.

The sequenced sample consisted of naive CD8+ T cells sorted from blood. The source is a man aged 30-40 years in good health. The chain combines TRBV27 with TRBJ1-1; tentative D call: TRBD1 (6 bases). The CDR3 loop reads CASSLSGAPSTEAFF. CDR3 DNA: TGTGCCAGCAGTTTATCGGGGGCCCCTAGCACTGAAGCTTTCTTT.